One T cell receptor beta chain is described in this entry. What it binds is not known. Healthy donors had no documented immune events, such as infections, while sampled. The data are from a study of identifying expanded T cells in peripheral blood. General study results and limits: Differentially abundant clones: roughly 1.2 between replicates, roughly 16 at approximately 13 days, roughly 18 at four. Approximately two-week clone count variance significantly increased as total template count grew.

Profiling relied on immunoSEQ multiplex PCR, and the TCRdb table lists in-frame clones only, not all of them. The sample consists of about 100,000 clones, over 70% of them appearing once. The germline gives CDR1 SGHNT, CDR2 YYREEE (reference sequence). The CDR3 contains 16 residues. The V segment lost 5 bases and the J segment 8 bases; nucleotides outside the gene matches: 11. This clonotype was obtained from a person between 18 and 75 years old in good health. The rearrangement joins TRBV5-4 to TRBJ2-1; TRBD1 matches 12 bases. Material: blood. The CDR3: CASSLGPGTGGDEQFF. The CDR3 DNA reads TGTGCCAGCAGTCTTGGTCCAGGGACAGGGGGCGATGAGCAGTTCTTC.